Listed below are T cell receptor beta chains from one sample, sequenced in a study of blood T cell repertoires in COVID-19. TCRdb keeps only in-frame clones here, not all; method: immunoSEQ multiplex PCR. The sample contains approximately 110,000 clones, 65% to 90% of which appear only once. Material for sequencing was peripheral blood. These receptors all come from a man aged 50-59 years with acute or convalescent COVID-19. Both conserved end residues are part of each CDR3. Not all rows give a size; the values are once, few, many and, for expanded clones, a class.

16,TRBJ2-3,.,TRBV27,CASRGLAGAVTDTQYF
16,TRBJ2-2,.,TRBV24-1,CATSVPPGKGTGELFF
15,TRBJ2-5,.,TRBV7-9,CASSSPDRVSATQYF
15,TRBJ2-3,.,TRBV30,CAWGGKGLGADTQYF
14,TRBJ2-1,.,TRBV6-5,CASSYPTGGVEQFF
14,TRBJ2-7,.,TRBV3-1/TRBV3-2,CASSQVPGAHEQYF
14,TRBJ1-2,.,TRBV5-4,CASSDQNRGDGYTF
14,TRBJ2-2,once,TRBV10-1,CASSDRPNTGELFF
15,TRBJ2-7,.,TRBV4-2,CASSPGQASSYEQYF
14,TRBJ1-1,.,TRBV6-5,CASSDRGGYSQAFF
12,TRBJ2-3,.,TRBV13,CASSSPSDTQYF
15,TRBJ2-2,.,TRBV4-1,CASSQDRAGAGELFF
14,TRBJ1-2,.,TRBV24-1,CATSDQDRGYGYTF
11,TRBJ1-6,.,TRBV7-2,CASSLDRVLHF
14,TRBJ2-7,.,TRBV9,CASARGLGPYEQYF
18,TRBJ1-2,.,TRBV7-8,CASSLEGTGRAISYGYTF
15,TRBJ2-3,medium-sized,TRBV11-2,CASSLLAESTDTQYF
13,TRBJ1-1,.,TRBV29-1,CSVDNGSGTEAFF
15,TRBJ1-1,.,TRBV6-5,CASTYYQGADTEAFF
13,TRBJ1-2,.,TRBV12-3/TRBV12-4,CASSVSQGRGYTF
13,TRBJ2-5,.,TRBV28,CASRRTGRETQYF
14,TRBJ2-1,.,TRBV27,CASSQLQQYNEQFF
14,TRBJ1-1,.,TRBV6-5,CASSYEPRRTEAFF
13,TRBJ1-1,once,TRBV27,CASSLTANTEAFF
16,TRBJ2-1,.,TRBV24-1,CATSETTRPNYNEQFF
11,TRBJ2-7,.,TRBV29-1,CSVEQVYEQYF
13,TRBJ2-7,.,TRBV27,CASSALPLLRLHF
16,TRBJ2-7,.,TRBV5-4,CASSSKTGPSSYEQYF
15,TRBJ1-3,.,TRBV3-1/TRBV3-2,CASSHRGASGNTIYF
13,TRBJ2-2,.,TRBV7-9,CASSLVSTGELFF
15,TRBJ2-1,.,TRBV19,CASSPGTGSYNEQFF
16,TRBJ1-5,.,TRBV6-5,CASSYSGHESNQPQHF
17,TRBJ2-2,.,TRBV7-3,CASSLKLSTANTGELFF
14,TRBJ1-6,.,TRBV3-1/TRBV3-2,CASSQAGSGSPLHF
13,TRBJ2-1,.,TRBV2,CASSTPWAGEQFF
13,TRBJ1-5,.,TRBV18,CASSTDRQGPQHF
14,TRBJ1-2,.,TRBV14,CASSQTRTGTGYTF
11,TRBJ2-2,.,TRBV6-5,CASSYGRELFF
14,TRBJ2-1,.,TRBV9,CASSVGLADNEQFF
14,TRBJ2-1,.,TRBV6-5,CASSYAYRDNEQFF
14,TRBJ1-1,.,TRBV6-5,CASRTGAPNTEAFF
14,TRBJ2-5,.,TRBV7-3,CASSLSGSRETQYF